This entry describes one T cell receptor beta chain. Its specificity is unknown. This specimen belongs to a study of graft-versus-host responses after intestinal transplantation. Study context: Multivisceral, liver-intestinal, or isolated intestinal transplants were received by the recipients. Anti-thymocyte globulin induction preceded three to four years of tacrolimus and steroid maintenance in all recipients.

Clones were sequenced by immunoSEQ multiplex PCR, and TCRdb holds only the in-frame ones, with some missing. The data contain about 97,000 clones, 80% to 95% of them singletons. Study observations and caveats: Those patients showing graft-donor T cell macrochimerism displayed high graft-versus-host to host-versus-graft clonal ratios in allografts. Recipient bone marrow held GvH clones, some seen earlier in ileum or blood.

The sequenced sample was PBMCs, obtained around 68 weeks after intestinal transplant. The sequence came from a human patient who received an intestinal transplant, so some T cells may come from the graft donor.

CDR3 bases: TGTGCCAGCAGCTTAGACACCACCTACAATGAGCAGTTCTTC. This sequence encodes CASSLDTTYNEQFF. The rearrangement joins TRBV7-9 to TRBJ2-1, with unresolved D. Germline assignment: CDR1 SEHNR and CDR2 FQNEAQ (reference sequence). This CDR3 has 14 amino acids. The V end was cut by 1 base, the J end by 2 bases, with 6 bases between.